Below are 10 T cell receptor beta chains sequenced from a single sample in a study of control samples from healthy donors and cancer patients. Profiled with immunoSEQ multiplex PCR; TCRdb holds only in-frame clones, not every one. The table has around 70,000 clones, less than 95% seen once. The sample taken for sequencing was blood. The receptors come from a woman in her twenties or thirties in good health.

The chain links TRBV9 to TRBJ1-4; D may be TRBD1 (5 bases). Trimming pared 4 bases from V and 5 bases from J, leaving 15 bases between. CDR3 length: 15 residues. Germline CDR1 SGDLS, CDR2 YYNGEE. CDR3 nucleotides: TGTGCCAGCAGCCCGAAGGGGAGCCCGAATGAAAAACTGTTTTTT. Its translation: CASSPKGSPNEKLFF.

This chain joins TRBV4-2 and TRBJ2-1; 12 positions match TRBD2. CDR3 length equals 16 residues. With V trimmed by 5 bases and J by 2 bases, 4 bases remained unmatched. Germline V CDR1 and CDR2: LGHNA, YNFKEQ. CDR3 sequence (DNA): TGTGCCAGCAGCACACGGACTAGCGGGGCCTACAATGAGCAGTTCTTC. It yields the protein CASSTRTSGAYNEQFF.

The chain is built from TRBV24-1 and TRBJ1-5; D is possibly TRBD1 (5 bases). CDR1 and CDR2 from the germline V gene are KGHDR and SFDVKD. Trimming stripped 7 bases from V and 2 bases from J, with 11 bases between. This CDR3 is 14 amino acids long. For the CDR3, the DNA is TGTGCCACCAGGCCAGGGTCAGGCAATCAGCCCCAGCATTTT. Protein sequence: CATRPGSGNQPQHF.

V and J are TRBV29-1 and TRBJ1-1; D uncertain. CDR3 length: 13 amino acids. Per germline, CDR1 SQVTM and CDR2 ANQGSEA. With 4 bases removed from V and 6 bases from J, the gap between germline ends came to 15 bases. CDR3 sequence reads: CSVASFTTAEAFF. DNA of the CDR3: TGCAGCGTTGCCTCATTTACGACGGCTGAAGCTTTCTTT. Looking up the rest from reference TRBV29-1 and TRBJ1-1 gives the full variable domain: SAVISQKPSRDICQRGTSLTIQCQVDSQVTMMFWYRQQPGQSLTLIATANQGSEATYESGFVIDKFPISRPNLTFSTLTVSNMSPEDSSIYLCSVASFTTAEAFFGQGTRLTVV.

V and J are TRBV29-1 and TRBJ1-1; no definite D call. CDR3 length equals 10 residues. Trimming left V 4 bases short and J 0 bases short, with 0 bases between. The germline V gene has CDR1 SQVTM and CDR2 ANQGSEA. DNA for the CDR3: TGCAGCGTTGTGAACACTGAAGCTTTCTTT. This sequence encodes CSVVNTEAFF.

J is TRBJ2-5 and V is TRBV27; 10 nucleotides match TRBD1. The CDR3 length is 17 residues. The ends lost 1 base at V and 4 bases at J; junction bases unmatched: 9. Germline V gives CDR1 MNHEY, CDR2 SMNVEV (reference sequence). The CDR3 DNA reads as TGTGCCAGCAGTTTATTATATAGACAGGGGGCGAGAGAGACCCAGTACTTC. Its protein is CASSLLYRQGARETQYF.

This rearrangement joins TRBV3-1 (or the pseudogene TRBV3-2) to TRBJ1-1, with D possibly TRBD1 on 5 matching bases. Trimming took off 2 bases at V and 11 bases at J, with 15 bases between the two ends. CDR1 and CDR2 from the germline V gene are LGHDT and YNNKEL (reference sequence). This CDR3 has 13 amino acids. The CDR3 DNA reads as TGTGCCAGCAGCCAACGCCGGGGCCCAGCGGCTTTCTTT. Residues: CASSQRRGPAAFF.

The chain employs TRBV30 and TRBJ2-7; TRBD1 matches 11 bases. The V segment lost 4 bases and the J segment 1 base; nucleotides outside the gene matches: 15. The CDR3 extends over 18 amino acids. Germline V gene sequence: CDR1 GTSNPN, CDR2 SVGIG (reference sequence). The chain's CDR3 is CAWTSRTGGFLGSYEQYF. CDR3 sequence (DNA): TGTGCCTGGACTTCTCGGACAGGGGGCTTTTTGGGGTCCTACGAGCAGTACTTC. The full variable domain, its missing parts supplied by reference TRBV30 and TRBJ2-7, is SQTIHQWPATLVQPVGSPLSLECTVEGTSNPNLYWYRQAAGRGLQLLFYSVGIGQISSEVPQNLSASRPQDRQFILSSKKLLLSDSGFYLCAWTSRTGGFLGSYEQYFGPGTRLTVT.

This chain connects TRBV5-4 to TRBJ2-5; D is unclear. The CDR3 runs 13 residues. Germline CDR1 reads SGHNT; CDR2 reads YYREEE (reference sequence). The V end lost 4 bases, the J end lost 5 bases, and 12 bases lay between the germline ends. In DNA, the CDR3 is TGTGCCAGCAGCAAGGACGTAATGGAGACCCAGTACTTC. Residues: CASSKDVMETQYF. Full variable domain (rest looked up from reference TRBV5-4 and TRBJ2-5): ETGVTQSPTHLIKTRGQQVTLRCSSQSGHNTVSWYQQALGQGPQFIFQYYREEENGRGNFPPRFSGLQFPNYSSELNVNALELDDSALYLCASSKDVMETQYFGPGTRLLVL.

The table lists this clone with a count of one. At the DNA level, this CDR3 is encoded by other sequences in the same sample as well. This sequence joins TRBV15 and TRBJ1-4; TRBD1 might be the D (5 bases). The CDR3 is 15 residues long. Germline CDR1 is LNHNV and CDR2 is YYDKDF (reference sequence). Trimming took 0 bases from V and 5 from J, leaving 10 bases between them. The CDR3 coding sequence is TGTGCCACCAGCAGAGATCAGGGCTGGAATGAAAAACTGTTTTTT. Its protein is CATSRDQGWNEKLFF.